A single sample is the source of the 29 T cell receptor beta chains below, sequenced in a study of shared clonotypes between healthy human individuals. TCRdb's copy holds only in-frame clones and misses some; the assay was immunoSEQ multiplex PCR. This table holds 2.5 million or so clones, around nine tenths found once. Sequenced material: naive CD4+ T cells sorted from blood. The subset was: CD45RA+ positively selected. These receptors originate from a young man in good health.

The chain combines TRBV20-1 with TRBJ2-1; 8 positions match TRBD2. Germline assignment: CDR1 DFQATT and CDR2 SNEGSKA (reference sequence). Trimming cost V 6 bases and J 12 bases; bases outside gene matches: 7. This CDR3 has 11 amino acids. CDR3 protein: CSARGGSGQFF. The CDR3 DNA follows: TGCAGTGCCCGGGGGGGAAGCGGGCAGTTCTTC.

This chain joins TRBV5-8 and TRBJ2-3; tentatively, D is TRBD2 (6 bases). The germline V gene has CDR1 SGHTS and CDR2 YDEGEE. Trimming cost V 4 bases and J 3 bases, with 9 bases left between them. The CDR3 is 13 residues long. CDR3 protein: CASSRSGTDTQYF. The CDR3 nucleotides read TGTGCCAGCAGCCGTAGCGGTACAGATACGCAGTATTTT.

This clone was detected only once. At the DNA level, this CDR3 is encoded by other sequences in the same sample as well. The V gene is TRBV6-6, the J gene TRBJ1-2; D is unclear. The CDR3 covers 12 residues. The V and J ends lost 0 bases and 4 bases respectively, with 3 bases between them. CDR1 and CDR2 (germline): MNHNY, SVGAGI (reference sequence). CDR3 sequence reads: CASSYSSYGYTF. The CDR3 nucleotides are TGTGCCAGCAGTTACTCGAGCTATGGCTACACCTTC.

This clone was recorded only once. This rearrangement joins TRBV4-2 to TRBJ2-2; D may be TRBD2 (5 bases). V lost 5 bases and J 6 bases, leaving 16 bases between the germline ends. Germline loops: CDR1 LGHNA, CDR2 YNFKEQ. The CDR3 has 15 residues. In DNA, the CDR3 is TGTGCCAGCAGCGCTCCCGGCACTAGATCCGGGGAGCTGTTTTTT. As protein: CASSAPGTRSGELFF.

This chain uses TRBV6-6 with TRBJ1-2; D gene ambiguous. Germline V gene sequence: CDR1 MNHNY, CDR2 SVGAGI (reference sequence). V lost 4 bases and J 2 bases, leaving 8 bases between the germline ends. CDR3 length equals 13 residues. DNA for the CDR3: TGTGCCAGCAGTTCGGCCACCAACTATGGCTACACCTTC. Its translation is CASSSATNYGYTF.

The chain joins TRBV28 to TRBJ2-5, with 7 bases identical to TRBD1. The CDR3 is made up of 16 amino acids. V lost 5 bases and J lost 2; bases outside the gene matches: 11. Germline CDR1 is MDHEN and CDR2 is SYDVKM. The CDR3 is CASSEPRTGRQETQYF. CDR3 coding DNA: TGTGCCAGCAGTGAACCCCGGACAGGACGTCAAGAGACCCAGTACTTC.

The V and J genes are TRBV11-1 and TRBJ1-1, with a possible D match to TRBD1 (6 bases). The CDR3 length is 13 residues. Trimming cost V 2 bases and J 6 bases, with 10 bases left between them. Per the germline V gene, CDR1 is SGHAT and CDR2 is FQDESV (reference sequence). Here the CDR3 reads CASSLRGRAEAFF. CDR3 DNA: TGTGCCAGCAGCTTACGGGGGCGGGCTGAAGCTTTCTTT.

About this clone: Other DNA sequences within the sample encode an identical CDR3. The J gene is TRBJ1-1, the V gene TRBV18; TRBD1 might be the D (6 bases). Germline lookup yields CDR1 KGHSH and CDR2 LQKENI. There are 15 residues in the CDR3. V was shortened by 3 bases and J by 0 bases, with 11 bases between the two germline ends. The CDR3 DNA follows: TGTGCCAGCTCACCCCAAGGACAGCTGAACACTGAAGCTTTCTTT. Protein: CASSPQGQLNTEAFF.

V gene TRBV10-3 combines with J gene TRBJ1-4; D not resolved. The CDR3 covers 13 residues. Per germline, CDR1 ENHRY and CDR2 SYGVKD. The ends were cut back, 8 bases at V and 3 bases at J, with 10 bases in the middle. For the CDR3, the DNA is TGTGCCATCGCACAGAGTGCTAATGAAAAACTGTTTTTT. Protein sequence: CAIAQSANEKLFF.

The chain uses TRBV7-2 and TRBJ2-3; no clear D gene. This CDR3 is 15 amino acids long. Germline V gives CDR1 SGHTA, CDR2 FQGNSA. Trimming took off 0 bases at V and 1 base at J, with 8 bases between the two ends. The CDR3 protein is CASSLAQTGTDTQYF. CDR3 coding DNA: TGTGCCAGCAGCTTAGCGCAGACGGGCACAGATACGCAGTATTTT.

Regarding this clone: The identical CDR3 is also encoded by other nucleotide sequences in the sample. CDR3 coding DNA: TGTGCCAGCAGTGATAAATATCAGCCCCAGCATTTT. Its translation: CASSDKYQPQHF. This chain connects TRBV6-1 to TRBJ1-5; D unresolved. Deletions cut 3 bases from V and 5 bases from J, with 5 bases between. Per germline, CDR1 MNHNS and CDR2 SASEGT. This CDR3 has 12 amino acids.

This chain joins TRBV6-1 and TRBJ1-1; TRBD1 matches at 7 bases. The CDR3 is 15 residues long. J gave up 10 bases and V 2 bases, and 13 bases lay outside the gene matches. CDR1 MNHNS and CDR2 SASEGT come from the germline V gene. Here the CDR3 DNA reads TGTGCCAGCAGTGAAAAGGGGACAGCTCCCGGGGGAGCTTTCTTT. Residues: CASSEKGTAPGGAFF.

This chain uses TRBV19 with TRBJ2-1, with D tentatively TRBD2 (6 bases). CDR1 and CDR2 (germline): LNHDA, SQIVND (reference sequence). The V end was cut by 3 bases, the J end by 8 bases, with 11 bases between. The CDR3 has 13 residues. CDR3 nucleotide sequence: TGTGCCAGTAGTATCGGAGGGGACCATGAGCAGTTCTTC. It translates to CASSIGGDHEQFF.

This chain's CDR3 is CASSPRGTETQYF. As DNA, the CDR3 is TGTGCCAGCAGTCCCAGGGGCACGGAGACCCAGTACTTC. V and J are TRBV6-1 and TRBJ2-5, with D tentatively TRBD1 (6 bases). The CDR3 extends over 13 amino acids. Germline CDR1 MNHNS, CDR2 SASEGT. With 5 bases removed from V and 5 bases from J, the gap between germline ends came to 12 bases.

The chain is built from TRBV5-4 and TRBJ2-2; 13 positions match TRBD2. J lost 0 bases, V lost 4 bases, and 3 bases had no gene match. Per the germline V gene, CDR1 is SGHNT and CDR2 is YYREEE (reference sequence). The CDR3 loop spans 17 amino acids. The chain's CDR3 is CASSPGLAGANTGELFF. CDR3 in DNA: TGTGCCAGCAGCCCAGGACTAGCGGGGGCGAACACCGGGGAGCTGTTTTTT.

The V and J genes are TRBV6-5 and TRBJ2-7, with TRBD1 identical over 8 bases. This CDR3 has 13 residues. Unmatched junction bases numbered 4, after V lost 6 bases and J lost 3 bases. Germline V gene lookup returns CDR1 MNHEY and CDR2 SVGAGI. This CDR3 is CASSPGGFYEQYF. The CDR3 DNA sequence: TGTGCCAGCAGCCCAGGGGGCTTCTACGAGCAGTACTTC.

The V gene is TRBV10-3, the J gene TRBJ2-5; either TRBD1 or TRBD2 may fit D (5 bases each). The V end was cut by 3 bases, the J end by 1 base, with 12 bases between. The CDR3 covers 15 residues. CDR1 and CDR2 from the germline V gene are ENHRY and SYGVKD. The CDR3 coding sequence is TGTGCCATCAGTGAATATGAGGGGCCCCAAGAGACCCAGTACTTC. Protein product: CAISEYEGPQETQYF.

This chain joins TRBV6-6 and TRBJ2-1; TRBD2 matches 7 bases. The CDR3 has 16 residues. Germline V gene lookup returns CDR1 MNHNY and CDR2 SVGAGI (reference sequence). V shed 2 bases, J shed 5 bases, and the junction held 9 bases outside the gene matches. In DNA, the CDR3 is TGTGCCAGCAGTTACCCTCAACTAGCGTCCCACAATGAGCAGTTCTTC. Translating it yields CASSYPQLASHNEQFF.

The genes are TRBV28 and TRBJ1-6; perhaps TRBD1 as D (5 bases). V dropped 2 bases and J dropped 8 bases, with 13 bases sitting between them. The length of the CDR3 is 15 residues. In germline, CDR1 is MDHEN, CDR2 SYDVKM. Here the CDR3 reads CASSLPGPAYSPLHF. The CDR3 bases are TGTGCCAGCAGTTTACCGGGACCGGCCTATTCACCCCTCCACTTT.

In this sample, this clone turned up once. V usage is TRBV9 and J usage is TRBJ2-7; 7 bases are shared with TRBD2. The germline CDR1 and CDR2 sequences are SGDLS and YYNGEE. V shed 4 bases, J shed 3 bases, and the junction held 10 bases outside the gene matches. The CDR3 runs 15 residues. The CDR3 region is CASSTGPGLNYEQYF. In DNA form, the CDR3 reads TGTGCCAGCAGCACCGGGCCGGGACTAAACTACGAGCAGTACTTC.

Comment on this clone: Other DNA sequences from this sample encode an identical CDR3 as well. The chain has TRBV5-1 and TRBJ2-2; 12 bases match TRBD2. The CDR3 length is 15 residues. The junction had 3 bases not matched to a gene; V was cut back by 5 bases and J by 4 bases. Germline V lookup: CDR1 SGHRS, CDR2 YFSETQ. The CDR3 spells CASSSGLAGTGELFF. The CDR3 DNA is TGCGCCAGCAGTTCGGGACTAGCGGGCACCGGGGAGCTGTTTTTT.

This chain connects TRBV27 to TRBJ1-5; D might be TRBD1 (6 bases). Between the trimmed V and J ends, which lost 3 bases and 4 bases, there was a span of 16 bases. The CDR3 totals 16 residues. Germline loops: CDR1 MNHEY, CDR2 SMNVEV (reference sequence). The CDR3 spells CASSFKVGQGNQPQHF. The CDR3 nucleotides read TGTGCCAGCAGTTTTAAGGTGGGGCAGGGGAATCAGCCCCAGCATTTT.

This clone was seen a handful of times. This chain links TRBV6-1 with TRBJ2-7; D gene uncertain. In germline, CDR1 is MNHNS, CDR2 SASEGT. Trimming removed 4 bases from V and 3 bases from J, with 16 bases in between. The CDR3 covers 15 residues. The CDR3: CASSVNPLGDYEQYF. CDR3 DNA sequence: TGTGCCAGCAGTGTAAACCCCCTCGGAGACTACGAGCAGTACTTC.

This rearrangement joins TRBV6-6 to TRBJ1-2; 9 bases match TRBD1. V shed 7 bases and J 5 bases; nucleotides not matched to a gene: 14. This CDR3 spans 16 amino acids. CDR1 and CDR2 from the germline V gene are MNHNY and SVGAGI (reference sequence). The CDR3 loop reads CASTGQGFYLGYGYTF. The CDR3 coding sequence is TGTGCCAGCACCGGACAGGGGTTCTATTTAGGGTATGGCTACACCTTC.

The chain combines TRBV21-1 with TRBJ2-3; the DNA was not used to check the table's D call, TRBD1. TRBV21-1 is a recognized pseudogene. The CDR3 loop spans 16 amino acids. The CDR3: CASSKLSTGAGDTQYF. DNA of the CDR3: TGTGCCAGCAGCAAACTCTCCACAGGGGCTGGAGATACGCAGTATTTT.

This clone was picked up one time. This chain links TRBV4-3 with TRBJ2-2; 9 bases align to TRBD2. The CDR3 is 20 amino acids. J was trimmed by 0 bases and V by 1 base; bases with no gene match: 12. Germline assignment: CDR1 LGHNA and CDR2 YSLEER. The chain's CDR3 is CASSQAPASGNGANTGELFF. The CDR3 nucleotides read TGCGCCAGCAGCCAAGCTCCTGCTAGCGGGAATGGCGCGAACACCGGGGAGCTGTTTTTT.

Note on this clone: Other DNA sequences within the sample encode an identical CDR3. This chain joins TRBV6-5 and TRBJ1-5; no definite D call. The CDR3 is made up of 13 amino acids. V was shortened by 6 bases and J by 7 bases, with 13 bases between the two germline ends. Germline CDR1 MNHEY, CDR2 SVGAGI. CDR3 in DNA: TGTGCCAGCAGGCGCGGACCAGGCCAGCCCCAGCATTTT. Translated: CASRRGPGQPQHF.

This clone was seen once. Here the CDR3 reads CATSSDRTGPRDGYTF. As DNA, the CDR3 is TGTGCCACCAGCAGCGACAGGACAGGGCCTCGTGATGGCTACACCTTC. V gene TRBV15 combines with J gene TRBJ1-2; 8 nucleotides match TRBD1. After removal of 3 bases from V and 6 bases from J, the junction contained 12 bases not matched to a gene. CDR1 is LNHNV and CDR2 is YYDKDF in the germline V gene (reference sequence). The CDR3 consists of 16 residues.

The rearrangement links TRBV9 to TRBJ1-2, with TRBD1 as a possible D gene (5 bases). CDR1 is SGDLS, CDR2 YYNGEE, per germline. V lost 0 bases and J lost 7, with 13 bases in between. This CDR3 has 14 residues. The CDR3 loop is CASSVANRTGGYTF. CDR3 nucleotide sequence: TGTGCCAGCAGCGTAGCTAACAGGACGGGTGGCTACACCTTC.